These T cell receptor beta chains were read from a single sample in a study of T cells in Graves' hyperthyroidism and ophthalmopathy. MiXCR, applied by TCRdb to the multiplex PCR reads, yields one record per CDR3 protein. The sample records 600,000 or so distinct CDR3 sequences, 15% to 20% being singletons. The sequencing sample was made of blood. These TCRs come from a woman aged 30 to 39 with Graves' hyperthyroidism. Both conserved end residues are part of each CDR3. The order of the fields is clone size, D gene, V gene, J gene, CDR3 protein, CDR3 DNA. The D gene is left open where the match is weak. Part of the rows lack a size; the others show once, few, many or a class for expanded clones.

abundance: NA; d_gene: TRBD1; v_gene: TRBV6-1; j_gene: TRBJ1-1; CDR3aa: CASSPRDRSLSTEAFF; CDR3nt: TGTGCCAGCAGTCCCCGGGACAGGAGTTTAAGCACTGAAGCTTTCTTT
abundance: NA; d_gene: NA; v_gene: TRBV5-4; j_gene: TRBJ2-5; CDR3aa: CASSLSVGAAHRWGETQYF; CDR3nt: TGTGCCAGCAGCTTGAGTGTCGGGGCGGCACATCGGTGGGGGGAGACCCAGTACTTC
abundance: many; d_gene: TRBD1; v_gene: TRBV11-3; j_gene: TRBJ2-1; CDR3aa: CASSSGQGVSEQFF; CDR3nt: TGTGCCAGCAGCTCCGGACAGGGGGTTAGTGAGCAGTTCTTC
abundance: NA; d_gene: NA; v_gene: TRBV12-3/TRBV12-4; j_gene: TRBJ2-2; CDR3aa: CASSFQGSANTGELFF; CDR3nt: TGTGCCAGCAGTTTCCAGGGGTCCGCGAACACCGGGGAGCTGTTTTTT
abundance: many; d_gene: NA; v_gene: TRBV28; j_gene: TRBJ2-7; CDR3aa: CASSLGVRGYEQYF; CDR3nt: TGTGCCAGCAGTTTAGGAGTAAGAGGCTACGAGCAGTACTTC
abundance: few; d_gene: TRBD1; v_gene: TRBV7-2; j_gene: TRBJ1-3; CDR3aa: CASSSRLQGSRNTIYF; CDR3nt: TGTGCCAGCAGCTCGCGATTACAGGGGAGCCGAAACACCATATATTTT
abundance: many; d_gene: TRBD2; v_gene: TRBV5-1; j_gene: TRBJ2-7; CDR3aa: CASSLSLAGGIYEQYF; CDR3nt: TGCGCCAGCAGCTTATCACTAGCGGGAGGGATCTACGAGCAGTACTTC
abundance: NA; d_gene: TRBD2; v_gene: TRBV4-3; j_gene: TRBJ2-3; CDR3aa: CASSQDAGLAGGTQYF; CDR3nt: TGCGCCAGCAGCCAAGACGCGGGACTAGCGGGAGGTACGCAGTATTTT
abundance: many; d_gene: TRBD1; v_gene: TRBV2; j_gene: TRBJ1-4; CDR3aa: CASSQDRGHEKLFF; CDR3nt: TGTGCCAGCAGCCAAGACAGGGGCCATGAAAAACTGTTTTTT
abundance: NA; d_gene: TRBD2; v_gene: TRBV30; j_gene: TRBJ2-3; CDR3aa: CAWASGSRDTQYF; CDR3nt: TGTGCCTGGGCTAGCGGGAGTAGAGATACGCAGTATTTT
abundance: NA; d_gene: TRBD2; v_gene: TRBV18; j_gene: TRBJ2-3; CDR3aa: CASSHPGLAGTDTQYF; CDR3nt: TGTGCCAGCTCACACCCCGGACTAGCGGGAACAGATACGCAGTATTTT
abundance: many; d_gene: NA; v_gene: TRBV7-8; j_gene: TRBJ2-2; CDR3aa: CASSLDGQYHTGELFF; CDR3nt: TGTGCCAGCAGCTTAGACGGGCAGTATCACACCGGGGAGCTGTTTTTT
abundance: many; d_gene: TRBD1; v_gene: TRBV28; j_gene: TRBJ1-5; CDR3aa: CASSRNRGNQPQHF; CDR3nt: TGTGCCAGCAGCCGTAACAGGGGGAATCAGCCCCAGCATTTT
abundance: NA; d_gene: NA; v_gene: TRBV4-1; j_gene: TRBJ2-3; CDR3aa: CASSHPPSTDTQYF; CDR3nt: TGCGCCAGCAGCCATCCTCCTAGCACAGATACGCAGTATTTT
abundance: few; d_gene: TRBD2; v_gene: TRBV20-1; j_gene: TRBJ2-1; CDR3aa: CSASPRLAGGIRWNEQFF; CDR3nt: TGCAGTGCTAGCCCCAGGTTAGCGGGAGGGATTAGGTGGAATGAGCAGTTCTTC
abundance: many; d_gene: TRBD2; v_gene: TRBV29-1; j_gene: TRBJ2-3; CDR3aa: CSARAGGRKDTQYF; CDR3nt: TGCAGCGCCCGAGCGGGAGGCCGGAAAGATACGCAGTATTTT
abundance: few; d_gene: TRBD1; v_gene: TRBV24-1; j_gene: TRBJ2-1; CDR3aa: CATSDPRDRARDEQFF; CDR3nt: TGTGCCACCAGTGATCCCCGGGACAGGGCCCGGGATGAGCAGTTCTTC
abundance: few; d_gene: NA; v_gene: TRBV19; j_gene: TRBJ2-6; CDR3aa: CASQRNRAGANVLTF; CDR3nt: TGTGCCAGTCAGAGGAACAGGGCAGGGGCCAACGTCCTGACTTTC
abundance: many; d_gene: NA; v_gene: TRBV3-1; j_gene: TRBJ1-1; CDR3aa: CASSQVRRAGNTEAFF; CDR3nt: TGTGCCAGCAGCCAAGTTCGGCGGGCAGGGAACACTGAAGCTTTCTTT
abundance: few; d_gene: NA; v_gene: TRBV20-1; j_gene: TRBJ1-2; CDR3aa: CSARPRDTILGGYTF; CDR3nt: TGCAGTGCTAGACCTCGGGACACGATTCTGGGTGGCTACACCTTC
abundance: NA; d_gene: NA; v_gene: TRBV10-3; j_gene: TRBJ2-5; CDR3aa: CAIRDRSQETQYF; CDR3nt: TGTGCCATCAGGGACAGATCACAAGAGACCCAGTACTTC
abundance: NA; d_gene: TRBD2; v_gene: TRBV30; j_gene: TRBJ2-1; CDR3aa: CAWSPGTSGSNEQFF; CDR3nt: TGTGCCTGGAGCCCCGGGACTAGCGGGAGCAATGAGCAGTTCTTC
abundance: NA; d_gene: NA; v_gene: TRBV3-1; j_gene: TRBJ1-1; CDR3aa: CASSRGTYNTEAFF; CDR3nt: TGTGCCAGCAGCCGGGGGACCTACAACACTGAAGCTTTCTTT
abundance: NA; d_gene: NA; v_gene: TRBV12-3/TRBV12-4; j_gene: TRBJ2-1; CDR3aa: CASSLEQDYNEQFF; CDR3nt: TGTGCCAGCAGTTTAGAGCAGGACTACAATGAGCAGTTCTTC
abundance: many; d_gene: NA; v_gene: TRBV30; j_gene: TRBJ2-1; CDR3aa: CAWSVTNEQFF; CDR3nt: TGTGCCTGGAGTGTTACCAATGAGCAGTTCTTC
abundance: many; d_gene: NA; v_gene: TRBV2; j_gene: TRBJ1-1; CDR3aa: CANPQGGTEAFF; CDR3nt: TGTGCCAACCCACAGGGTGGGACTGAAGCTTTCTTT
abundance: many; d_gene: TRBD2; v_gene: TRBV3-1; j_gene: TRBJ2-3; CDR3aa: CASSPWDYTDTQYF; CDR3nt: TGTGCCAGCAGCCCATGGGACTACACAGATACGCAGTATTTT
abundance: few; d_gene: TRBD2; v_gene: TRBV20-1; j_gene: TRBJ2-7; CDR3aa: CSARALTSGSYEQYF; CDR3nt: TGCAGTGCTAGAGCCCTGACTAGCGGATCCTACGAGCAGTACTTC
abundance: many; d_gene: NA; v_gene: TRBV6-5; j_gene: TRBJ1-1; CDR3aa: CASSYSNRVDTEAFF; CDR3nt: TGTGCCAGCAGTTACTCGAACAGGGTGGACACTGAAGCTTTCTTT
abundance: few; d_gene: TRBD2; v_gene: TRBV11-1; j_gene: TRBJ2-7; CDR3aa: CASSFTSGSIYEQYF; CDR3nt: TGTGCCAGCAGCTTTACTAGCGGGAGTATCTACGAGCAGTACTTC
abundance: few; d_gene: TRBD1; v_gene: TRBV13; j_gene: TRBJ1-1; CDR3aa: CASSEEGRGRSTEAFF; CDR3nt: TGTGCCAGCAGCGAGGAAGGCAGGGGGCGAAGCACTGAAGCTTTCTTT
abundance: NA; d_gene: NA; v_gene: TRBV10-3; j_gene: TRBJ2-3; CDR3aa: CAINPGVKTDTQYF; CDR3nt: TGTGCCATCAATCCGGGAGTAAAGACAGATACGCAGTATTTT
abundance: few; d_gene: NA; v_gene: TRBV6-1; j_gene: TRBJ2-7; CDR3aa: CATSRDTLSYEQYF; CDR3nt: TGTGCCACCTCCCGGGACACCTTGTCCTACGAGCAGTACTTC
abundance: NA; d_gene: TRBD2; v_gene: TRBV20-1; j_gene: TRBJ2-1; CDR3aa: CSASGGRADNEQFF; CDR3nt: TGCAGTGCTAGCGGCGGGAGGGCCGACAATGAGCAGTTCTTC
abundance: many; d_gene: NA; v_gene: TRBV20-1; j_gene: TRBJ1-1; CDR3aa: CSAFRGSTEAFF; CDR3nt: TGCAGTGCTTTCAGGGGAAGCACTGAAGCTTTCTTT
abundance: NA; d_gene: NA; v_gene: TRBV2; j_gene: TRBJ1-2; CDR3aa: CASRESRGGYTF; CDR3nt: TGTGCCAGCAGGGAATCCCGAGGTGGCTACACCTTC
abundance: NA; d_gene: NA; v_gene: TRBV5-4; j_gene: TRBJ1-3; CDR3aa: CASSLAGMFGWESSGNTIYF; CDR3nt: TGTGCCAGCAGCTTGGCCGGGATGTTCGGGTGGGAATCCTCTGGAAACACCATATATTTT
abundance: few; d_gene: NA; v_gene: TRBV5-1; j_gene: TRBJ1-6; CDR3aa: CASSLVGDSPYSPLHF; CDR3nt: TGCGCCAGCAGCTTGGTGGGGGATTCCCCCTATTCACCCCTCCACTTT
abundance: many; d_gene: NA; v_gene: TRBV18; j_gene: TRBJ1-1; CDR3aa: CASSLGQSGTEAFF; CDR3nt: TGTGCCAGCTCACTAGGACAGTCCGGCACTGAAGCTTTCTTT
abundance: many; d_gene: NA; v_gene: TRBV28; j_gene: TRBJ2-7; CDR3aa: CASSSWELPSSYEQYF; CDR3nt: TGTGCCAGCAGTTCGTGGGAGCTTCCCTCCTCCTACGAGCAGTACTTC
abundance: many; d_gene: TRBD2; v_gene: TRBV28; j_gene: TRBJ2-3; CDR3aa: CASSFGTSGRPPDTQYF; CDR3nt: TGTGCCAGCAGCTTCGGGACTAGCGGGAGACCACCAGATACGCAGTATTTT
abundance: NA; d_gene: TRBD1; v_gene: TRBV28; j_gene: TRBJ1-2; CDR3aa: CASSRGGTGYGYTF; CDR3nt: TGTGCCAGCAGCAGGGGGGGAACAGGATATGGCTACACCTTC